The TCR beta chain described here comes from a study of blood T cell repertoires in COVID-19. Sequenced by immunoSEQ multiplex PCR; TCRdb stores in-frame clones only, minus some. The data hold fewer than 250,000 clones, with 75% to 90% observed a single time. The sample was peripheral blood. This clonotype originated in a man aged 30 to 39 with COVID-19, enrolled during active disease.

DNA for the CDR3: TGTGCCAGCAGTGAAGTAGGACTCCTCAATCAGCCCCAGCATTTT. Translating gives CASSEVGLLNQPQHF. The chain employs TRBV2 and TRBJ1-5, with D hard to call. The CDR3 sequence is 15 residues long. V dropped 1 base and J dropped 3 bases, with 10 bases sitting between them. CDR1 is SNHLY, CDR2 FYNNEI, per germline.